This entry concerns a single T cell receptor beta chain. Its antigen target is currently unknown. One base away there is no much larger clone; base qualities are not given. This sample is drawn from a study of blood T cell repertoires in COVID-19 (dated by TCRdb to between 2020 and 2021). In the study overall: Samples covering the acute and convalescent phases of COVID-19 were provided by collaborators in the United States, Italy and Spain. The samples were drawn from two sources: the first 160 participants of the ongoing ImmuneRACE study, and 950 to 1,500 subjects contributed by 6 global collaborators. Deeply sampled blood TCRbeta repertoires from subjects exposed to, actively infected with, or recovered from COVID-19 were included in the dataset. The repertoires were made available in a free public database intended to serve as a resource for research on the immune response to SARS-CoV-2. The prospective study material was composed of cDNA or gDNA derived from T cells, B-cell-depleted T cells, or PBMCs. A de-identified subject ID, COVID-19 status, age in years and sex were almost always included in the sample metadata. HLA class I and class II types, where available, came from metadata supplied by the sample provider rather than from assay-based typing.

Each collaborating institution followed its own protocols to collect whole blood in K2EDTA tubes. For TCRbeta analysis, collaborators shipped samples as frozen whole blood, isolated PBMCs, or DNA extracted from either of those sample types. TCRbeta CDR3 regions were amplified from genomic DNA by means of the immunoSEQ Assay, a bias-controlled multiplex PCR. On the study's bioinformatics: Within the assay, amplification of reference gene primers was used to estimate how many nucleated cells each sample contained. To quantify the absolute abundance of each unique TCRbeta CDR3 rearrangement, sequence reads were collapsed and filtered. For each sample, productive Simpson clonality was calculated as the square root of Simpson's diversity index across productive rearrangements. The source is immuneACCESS, and TCRdb retained only in-frame sequences with V and J called. Part of the clones is not carried over; for the studies checked, unresolved V genes explain less than half of this, and the remainder is unexplained. From that table come the V and J calls and clone size; the DNA was used to work out D and trimming. For this sample there are 150,000 or so clones; about 90% appear just once. The top ten clonotypes cover around 0.55% of the sample.

CDR1 and CDR2, looked up from the germline V gene (reference sequence), are MNHEY and SMNVEV. Trimming removed 5 bases from V and 3 bases from J; the gene matches leave 15 bases unexplained. The CDR3 measures 17 amino acids from cysteine to valine. Of all the DNA, just the CDR3 is kept, 51 bases in frame from base 1. Paper-wide results and their limitations: Clinical and demographic metadata were provided uncurated, with the amount varying by source and participant.

This clonotype was sampled from a man aged 45-65 years with acute or convalescent COVID-19. Specimen: peripheral blood. The sequence links TRBV27 to TRBJ2-7; 8 of the junction bases match TRBD1. In nucleotide form, the sequence is TGTGCCAGCAGTCCCCAGGGGGCGCTGGGCGGGCGCTACGAGCAGTACGTC. It translates to CASSPQGALGGRYEQYV.